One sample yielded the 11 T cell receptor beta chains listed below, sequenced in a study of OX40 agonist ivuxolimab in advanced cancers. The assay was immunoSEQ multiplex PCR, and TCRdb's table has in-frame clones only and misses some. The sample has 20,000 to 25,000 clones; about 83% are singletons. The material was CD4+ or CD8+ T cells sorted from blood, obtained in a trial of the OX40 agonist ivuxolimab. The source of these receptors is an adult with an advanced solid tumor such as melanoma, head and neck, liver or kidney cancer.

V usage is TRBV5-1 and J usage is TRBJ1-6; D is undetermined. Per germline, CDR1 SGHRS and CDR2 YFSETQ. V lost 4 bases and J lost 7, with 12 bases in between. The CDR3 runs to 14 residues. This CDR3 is CASSPPGPNSPLHF. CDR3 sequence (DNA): TGCGCCAGCAGCCCCCCCGGGCCGAATTCACCCCTCCACTTT.

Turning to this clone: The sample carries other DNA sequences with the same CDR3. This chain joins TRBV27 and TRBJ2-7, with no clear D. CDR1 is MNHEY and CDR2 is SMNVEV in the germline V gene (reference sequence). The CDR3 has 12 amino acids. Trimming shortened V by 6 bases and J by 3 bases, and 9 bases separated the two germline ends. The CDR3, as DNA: TGTGCCAGCAGCCCGGGCGGCTACGAGCAGTACTTC. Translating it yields CASSPGGYEQYF.

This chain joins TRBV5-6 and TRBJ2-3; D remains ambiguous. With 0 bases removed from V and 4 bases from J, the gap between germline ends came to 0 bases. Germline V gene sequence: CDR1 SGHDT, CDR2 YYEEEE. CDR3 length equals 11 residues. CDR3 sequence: CASSLADTQYF. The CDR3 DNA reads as TGTGCCAGCAGCTTGGCAGATACGCAGTATTTT.

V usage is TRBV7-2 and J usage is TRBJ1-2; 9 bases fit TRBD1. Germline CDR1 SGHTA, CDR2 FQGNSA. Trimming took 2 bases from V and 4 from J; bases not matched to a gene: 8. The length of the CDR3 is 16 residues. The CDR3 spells CASSLSWGQGGYGYTF. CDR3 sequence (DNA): TGTGCCAGCAGCTTATCCTGGGGACAGGGCGGCTATGGCTACACCTTC.

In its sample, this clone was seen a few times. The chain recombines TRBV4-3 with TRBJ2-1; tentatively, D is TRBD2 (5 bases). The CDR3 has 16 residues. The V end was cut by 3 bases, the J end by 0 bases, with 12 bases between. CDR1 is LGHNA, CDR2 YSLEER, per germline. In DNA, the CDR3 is TGCGCCAGCAGCCATGGAAGGAGGTCCTCCTACAATGAGCAGTTCTTC. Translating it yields CASSHGRRSSYNEQFF.

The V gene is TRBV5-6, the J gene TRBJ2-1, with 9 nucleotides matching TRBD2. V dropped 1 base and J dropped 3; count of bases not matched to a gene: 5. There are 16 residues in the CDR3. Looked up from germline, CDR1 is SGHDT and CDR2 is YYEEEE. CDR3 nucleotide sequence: TGTGCCAGCAGCTTGATAGCGGGGGAACTCTACAATGAGCAGTTCTTC. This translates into CASSLIAGELYNEQFF.

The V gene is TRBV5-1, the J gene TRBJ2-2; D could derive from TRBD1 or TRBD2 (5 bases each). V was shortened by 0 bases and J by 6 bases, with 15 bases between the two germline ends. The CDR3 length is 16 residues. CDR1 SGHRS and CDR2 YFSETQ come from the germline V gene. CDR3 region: CASSLAWQGPAGELFF. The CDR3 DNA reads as TGCGCCAGCAGCTTGGCCTGGCAGGGACCCGCCGGGGAGCTGTTTTTT.

Here the CDR3 reads CASSPGRGQPQHF. The CDR3 DNA is TGTGCCAGCTCCCCGGGGAGAGGTCAGCCCCAGCATTTT. This chain joins TRBV18 and TRBJ1-5, with D hard to call. Germline V gene sequence: CDR1 KGHSH, CDR2 LQKENI. This CDR3 has 13 amino acids. Trimming took off 6 bases at V and 6 bases at J, with 12 bases between the two ends.

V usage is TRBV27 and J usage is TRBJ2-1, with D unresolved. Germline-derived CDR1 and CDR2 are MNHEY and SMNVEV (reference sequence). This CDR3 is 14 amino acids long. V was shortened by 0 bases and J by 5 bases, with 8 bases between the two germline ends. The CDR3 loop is CASSLSILNNEQFF. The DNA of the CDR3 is TGTGCCAGCAGTTTATCGATCTTGAACAATGAGCAGTTCTTC.

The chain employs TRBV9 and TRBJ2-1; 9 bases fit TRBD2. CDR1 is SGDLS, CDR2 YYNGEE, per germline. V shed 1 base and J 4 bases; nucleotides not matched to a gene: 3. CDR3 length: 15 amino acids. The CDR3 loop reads CASSVLTSGYNEQFF. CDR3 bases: TGTGCCAGCAGCGTACTGACTAGCGGATACAATGAGCAGTTCTTC.

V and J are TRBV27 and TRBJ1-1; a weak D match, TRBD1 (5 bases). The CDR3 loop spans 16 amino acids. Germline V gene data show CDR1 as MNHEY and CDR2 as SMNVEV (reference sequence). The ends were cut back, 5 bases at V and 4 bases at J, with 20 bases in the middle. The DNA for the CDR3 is TGTGCCAGCAGTCCTCCGGGCTTGGGGGTTGGCACTGAAGCTTTCTTT. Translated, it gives CASSPPGLGVGTEAFF.